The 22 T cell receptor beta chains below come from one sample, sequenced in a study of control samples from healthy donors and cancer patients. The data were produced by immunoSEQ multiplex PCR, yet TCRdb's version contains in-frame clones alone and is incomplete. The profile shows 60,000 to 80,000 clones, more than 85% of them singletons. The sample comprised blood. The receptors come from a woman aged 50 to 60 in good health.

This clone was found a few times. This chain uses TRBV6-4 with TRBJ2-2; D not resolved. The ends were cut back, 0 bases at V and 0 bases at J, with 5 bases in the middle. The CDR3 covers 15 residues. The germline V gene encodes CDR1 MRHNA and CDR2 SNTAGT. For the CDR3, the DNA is TGTGCCAGCAGTGACTCTAGTACGAACACCGGGGAGCTGTTTTTT. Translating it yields CASSDSSTNTGELFF.

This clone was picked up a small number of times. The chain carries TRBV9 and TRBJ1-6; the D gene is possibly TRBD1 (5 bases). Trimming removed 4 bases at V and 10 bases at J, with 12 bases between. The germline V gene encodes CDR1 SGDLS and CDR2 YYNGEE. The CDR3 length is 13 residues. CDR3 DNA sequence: TGTGCCAGCAGCTGGCAGGGTGACTCACCCCTCCACTTT. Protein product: CASSWQGDSPLHF.

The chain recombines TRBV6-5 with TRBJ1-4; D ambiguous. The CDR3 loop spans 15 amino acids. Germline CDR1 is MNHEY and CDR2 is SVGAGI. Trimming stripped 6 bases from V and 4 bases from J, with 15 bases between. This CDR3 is CASSRRAGNNEKLFF. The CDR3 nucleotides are TGTGCCAGCAGCCGCCGGGCGGGGAATAATGAAAAACTGTTTTTT.

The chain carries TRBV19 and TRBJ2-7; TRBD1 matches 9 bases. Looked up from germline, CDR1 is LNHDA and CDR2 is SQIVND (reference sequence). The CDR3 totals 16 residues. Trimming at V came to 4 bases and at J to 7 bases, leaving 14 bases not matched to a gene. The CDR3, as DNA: TGTGCCAGTAGTAGCGGTAAGGGGGACAGGGCGGAGGAGCAGTACTTC. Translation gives CASSSGKGDRAEEQYF.

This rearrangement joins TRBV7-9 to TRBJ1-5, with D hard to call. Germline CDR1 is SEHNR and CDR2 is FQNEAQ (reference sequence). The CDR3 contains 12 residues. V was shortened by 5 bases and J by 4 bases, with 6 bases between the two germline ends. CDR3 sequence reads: CASSNQNQPQHF. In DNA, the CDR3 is TGTGCCAGCAGCAATCAGAATCAGCCCCAGCATTTT.

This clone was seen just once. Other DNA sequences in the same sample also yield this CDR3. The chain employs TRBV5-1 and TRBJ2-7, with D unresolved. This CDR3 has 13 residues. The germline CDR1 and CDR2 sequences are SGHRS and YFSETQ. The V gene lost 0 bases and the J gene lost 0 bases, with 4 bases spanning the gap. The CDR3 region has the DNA TGCGCCAGCAGCTTGGGGTCCTCCTACGAGCAGTACTTC. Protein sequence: CASSLGSSYEQYF. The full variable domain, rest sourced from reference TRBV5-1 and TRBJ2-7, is KAGVTQTPRYLIKTRGQQVTLSCSPISGHRSVSWYQQTPGQGLQFLFEYFSETQRNKGNFPGRFSGRQFSNSRSEMNVSTLELGDSALYLCASSLGSSYEQYFGPGTRLTVT.

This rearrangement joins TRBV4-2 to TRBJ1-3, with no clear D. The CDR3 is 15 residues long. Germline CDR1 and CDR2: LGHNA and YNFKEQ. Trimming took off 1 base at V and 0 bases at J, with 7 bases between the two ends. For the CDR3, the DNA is TGTGCCAGCAGCCAAGGACAAAACTCTGGAAACACCATATATTTT. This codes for CASSQGQNSGNTIYF.

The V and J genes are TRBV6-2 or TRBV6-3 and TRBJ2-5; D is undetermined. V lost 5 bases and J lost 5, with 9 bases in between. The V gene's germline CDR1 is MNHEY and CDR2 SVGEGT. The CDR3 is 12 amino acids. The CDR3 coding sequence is TGTGCCAGCAGTCCCGTGGTGGAGACCCAGTACTTC. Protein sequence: CASSPVVETQYF.

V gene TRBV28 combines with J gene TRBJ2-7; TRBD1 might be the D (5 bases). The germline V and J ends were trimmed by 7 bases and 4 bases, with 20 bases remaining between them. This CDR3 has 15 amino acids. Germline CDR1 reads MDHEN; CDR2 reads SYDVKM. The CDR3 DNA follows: TGTGCCAGCAAGTTCTCCTCAGGGCTAGGTTACGAGCAGTACTTC. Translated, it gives CASKFSSGLGYEQYF. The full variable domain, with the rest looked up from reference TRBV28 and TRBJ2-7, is DVKVTQSSRYLVKRTGEKVFLECVQDMDHENMFWYRQDPGLGLRLIYFSYDVKMKEKGDIPEGYSVSREKKERFSLILESASTNQTSMYLCASKFSSGLGYEQYFGPGTRLTVT.

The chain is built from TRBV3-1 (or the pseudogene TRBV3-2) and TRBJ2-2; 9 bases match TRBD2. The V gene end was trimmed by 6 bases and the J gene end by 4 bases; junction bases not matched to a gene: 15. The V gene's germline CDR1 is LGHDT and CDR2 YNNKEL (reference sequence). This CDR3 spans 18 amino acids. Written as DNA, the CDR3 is TGTGCCAGCAGTTCTGGGGACTGGACTAGCGAAACCACCGGGGAGCTGTTTTTT. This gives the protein CASSSGDWTSETTGELFF.

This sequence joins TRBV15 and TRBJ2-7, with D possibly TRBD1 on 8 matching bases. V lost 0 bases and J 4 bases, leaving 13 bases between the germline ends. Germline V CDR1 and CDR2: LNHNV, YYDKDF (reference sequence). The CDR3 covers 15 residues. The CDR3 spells CATSREQGGSYEQYF. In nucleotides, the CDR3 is TGTGCCACCAGCAGAGAACAGGGGGGGTCTTACGAGCAGTACTTC.

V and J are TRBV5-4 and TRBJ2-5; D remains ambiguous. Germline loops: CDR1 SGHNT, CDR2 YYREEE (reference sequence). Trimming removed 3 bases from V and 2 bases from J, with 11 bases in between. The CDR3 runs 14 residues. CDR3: CASSSGKAQETQYF. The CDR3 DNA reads TGTGCCAGCAGCTCAGGAAAAGCACAAGAGACCCAGTACTTC.

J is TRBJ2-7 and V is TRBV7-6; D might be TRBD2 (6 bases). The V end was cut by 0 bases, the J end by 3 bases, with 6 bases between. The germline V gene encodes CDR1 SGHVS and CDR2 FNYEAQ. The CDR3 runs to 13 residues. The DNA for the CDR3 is TGTGCCAGCAGCTTAGCGGGGGGCTACGAGCAGTACTTC. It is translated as CASSLAGGYEQYF.

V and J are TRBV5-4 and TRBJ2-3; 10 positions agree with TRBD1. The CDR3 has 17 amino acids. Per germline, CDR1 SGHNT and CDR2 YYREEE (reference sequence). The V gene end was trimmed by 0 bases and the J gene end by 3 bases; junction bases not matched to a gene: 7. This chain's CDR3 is CASSLGDRGRRTDTQYF. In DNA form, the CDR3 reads TGTGCCAGCAGCTTGGGCGACAGGGGGCGTCGGACAGATACGCAGTATTTT.

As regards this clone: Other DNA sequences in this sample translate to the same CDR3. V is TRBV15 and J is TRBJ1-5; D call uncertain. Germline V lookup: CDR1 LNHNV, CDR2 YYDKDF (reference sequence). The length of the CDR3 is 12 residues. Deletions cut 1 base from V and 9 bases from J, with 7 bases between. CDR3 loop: CATSRVPGPQHF. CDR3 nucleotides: TGTGCCACCAGCAGAGTACCTGGGCCCCAGCATTTT. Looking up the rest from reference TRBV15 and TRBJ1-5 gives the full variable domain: DAMVIQNPRYQVTQFGKPVTLSCSQTLNHNVMYWYQQKSSQAPKLLFHYYDKDFNNEADTPDNFQSRRPNTSFCFLDIRSPGLGDTAMYLCATSRVPGPQHFGDGTRLSIL.

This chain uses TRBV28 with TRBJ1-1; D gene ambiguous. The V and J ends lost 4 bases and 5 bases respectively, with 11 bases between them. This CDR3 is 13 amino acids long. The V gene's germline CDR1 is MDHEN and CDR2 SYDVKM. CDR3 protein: CASSSTVRTEAFF. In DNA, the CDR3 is TGTGCCAGCAGTTCCACAGTGAGGACTGAAGCTTTCTTT.

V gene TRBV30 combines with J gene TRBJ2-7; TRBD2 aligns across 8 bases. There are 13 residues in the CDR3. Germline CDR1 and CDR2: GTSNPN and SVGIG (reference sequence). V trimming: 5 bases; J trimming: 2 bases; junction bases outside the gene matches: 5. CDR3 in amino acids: CAWGAGVTYEQYF. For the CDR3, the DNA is TGTGCCTGGGGAGCGGGAGTCACCTACGAGCAGTACTTC.

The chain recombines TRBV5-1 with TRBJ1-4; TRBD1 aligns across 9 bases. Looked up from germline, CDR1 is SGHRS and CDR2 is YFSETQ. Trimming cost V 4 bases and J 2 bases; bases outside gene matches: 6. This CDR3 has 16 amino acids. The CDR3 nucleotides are TGCGCCAGCAGCCGACTCGACAGGGGGACTAATGAAAAACTGTTTTTT. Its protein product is CASSRLDRGTNEKLFF.

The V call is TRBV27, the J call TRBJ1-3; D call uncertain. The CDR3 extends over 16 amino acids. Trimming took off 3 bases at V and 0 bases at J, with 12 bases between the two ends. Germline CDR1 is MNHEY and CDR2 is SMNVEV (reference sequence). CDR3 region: CASSFYPPSSGNTIYF. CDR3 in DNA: TGTGCCAGCAGTTTCTACCCCCCGAGCTCTGGAAACACCATATATTTT.

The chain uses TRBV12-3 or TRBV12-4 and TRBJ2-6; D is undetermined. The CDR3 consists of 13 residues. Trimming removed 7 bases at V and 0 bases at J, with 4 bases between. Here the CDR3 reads CASMHSGANVLTF. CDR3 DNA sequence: TGTGCCAGCATGCACTCTGGGGCCAACGTCCTGACTTTC.

This CDR3 is CASSYRQSTEAFF. CDR3 DNA: TGTGCCAGCAGTTATAGGCAGAGCACTGAAGCTTTCTTT. This chain joins TRBV6-5 and TRBJ1-1; no clear D. The germline CDR1 and CDR2 sequences are MNHEY and SVGAGI. The CDR3 consists of 13 residues. V shed 3 bases and J shed 4 bases, with 9 bases lying between them.

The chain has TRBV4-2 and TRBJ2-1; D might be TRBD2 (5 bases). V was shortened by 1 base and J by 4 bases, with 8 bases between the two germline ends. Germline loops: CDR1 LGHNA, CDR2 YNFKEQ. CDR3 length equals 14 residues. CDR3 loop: CASSQGRLYNEQFF. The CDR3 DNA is TGTGCCAGCAGCCAAGGTCGACTATACAATGAGCAGTTCTTC.